This TCR beta chain comes out of a study of blood T cell repertoires in COVID-19. The germline V and J ends were trimmed by 4 bases and 8 bases, with 14 bases remaining between them. This CDR3 comprises 13 residues. Germline CDR1 reads SNHLY; CDR2 reads FYNNEI. How the authors handled the data: Amplification with reference gene primers provided the estimates of nucleated cell counts. Method: immunoSEQ multiplex PCR; TCRdb's copy keeps in-frame clones and lacks some. Clonal size and the V and J genes are those of that table, whereas D and trimming came from the DNA. The table includes 380,000 or so clones, around 92% detected once.

Material for sequencing was peripheral blood. The source of this sequence is a man aged 35 to 55 with acute or convalescent COVID-19. J is TRBJ1-2 and V is TRBV2; D gene unclear. CDR3 DNA sequence: TGTGCCAGCAGTGTAGGTTTGTTCGGGGGCTACACCTTC. Its protein is CASSVGLFGGYTF.